This T cell receptor (beta chain) was recorded in a study of T cells in Graves' hyperthyroidism and ophthalmopathy. Every diagnosis used clinical symptoms, serum thyroxine and TRAb, thyroid ultrasound and orbital computed tomography. The CDR3 has 15 residues. V gave up 2 bases and J gave up 0 bases, with 12 bases separating them. Germline V gene sequence: CDR1 GTSNPN, CDR2 SVGIG (reference sequence). This clonotype has ten or more counts. The CDR3 regions of TCR beta were amplified from RNA transcripts. The study used the HTBI primer set for a first-round RT-PCR of the TCR CDR3. TCRdb passed the multiplex PCR reads through MiXCR, listing each CDR3 protein once. Of 200,000 to 250,000 distinct CDR3 sequences in the sample, about 16% were seen once.

The clonotype originates from a woman aged 18-35 years with Graves' ophthalmopathy. The chain has TRBV30 and TRBJ2-3; D possibly corresponds to TRBD1 (5 bases). The sequenced sample consisted of blood. The CDR3 DNA is TGTGCCTGGAGTCAGGGCGGAAGTAGCACAGATACGCAGTATTTT. Its translation is CAWSQGGSSTDTQYF. The full variable domain, rest sourced from reference TRBV30 and TRBJ2-3, is SQTIHQWPATLVQPVGSPLSLECTVEGTSNPNLYWYRQAAGRGLQLLFYSVGIGQISSEVPQNLSASRPQDRQFILSSKKLLLSDSGFYLCAWSQGGSSTDTQYFGPGTRLTVL.